The entry below describes one T cell receptor beta chain. Its cognate antigen is unknown. RNA was isolated and reverse transcribed to cDNA, the sequencing template. Only in-frame clones appear in the TCRdb table, and some are missing; sequencing was by immunoSEQ multiplex PCR. Of around 120,000 clones listed, more than 40% are singletons. This specimen belongs to a study of CD8+ T cells in alopecia areata. Background on the study: Treatment with tofacitinib (6 to 18 months) was followed by 6 months off drug.

Treatment denoted: oral pan-JAK inhibitor, 5-10 mg twice daily. Study-wide points: The study found higher clonality in lesional than normal scalp, especially in alopecia totalis/universalis.

Sequences were derived from CD4+ T cells sorted from blood, sampled at week 4, from a patient treated with tofacitinib. The sequence was obtained from a human donor with alopecia areata.

The CDR3 DNA sequence: TGCGCCAGCAGCCAGGGGGACTATGGCTACACCTTC. It encodes CASSQGDYGYTF. This sequence joins TRBV10-2 and TRBJ1-2; 7 bases are shared with TRBD1. The CDR3 runs 12 residues. Germline CDR1 is WSHSY and CDR2 is SAAADI. Trimming cost V 6 bases and J 3 bases; bases outside gene matches: 1.